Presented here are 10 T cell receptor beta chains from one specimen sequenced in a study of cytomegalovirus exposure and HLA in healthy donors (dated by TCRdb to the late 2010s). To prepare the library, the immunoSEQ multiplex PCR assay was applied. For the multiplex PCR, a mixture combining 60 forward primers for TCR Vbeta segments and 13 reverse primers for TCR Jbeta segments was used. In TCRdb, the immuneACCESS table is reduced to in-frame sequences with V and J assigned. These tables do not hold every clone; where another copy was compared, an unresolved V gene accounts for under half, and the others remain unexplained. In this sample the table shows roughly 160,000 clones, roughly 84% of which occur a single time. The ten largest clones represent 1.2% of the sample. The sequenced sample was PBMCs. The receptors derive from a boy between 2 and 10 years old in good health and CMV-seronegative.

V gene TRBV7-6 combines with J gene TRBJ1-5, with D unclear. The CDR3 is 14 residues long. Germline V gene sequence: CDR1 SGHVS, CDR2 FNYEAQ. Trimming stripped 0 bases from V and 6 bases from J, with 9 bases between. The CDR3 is CASSLAAGSQPQHF. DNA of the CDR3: TGTGCCAGCAGCTTAGCTGCGGGGAGTCAGCCCCAGCATTTT.

The CDR3 is CASSPSGGAENSPLHF. The CDR3 DNA reads as TGTGCCAGCAGCCCCAGCGGGGGGGCAGAGAATTCACCCCTCCACTTT. The chain combines TRBV9 with TRBJ1-6; tentatively, D is TRBD1 (6 bases). V shed 4 bases and J shed 7 bases, with 18 bases lying between them. CDR1 SGDLS and CDR2 YYNGEE come from the germline V gene. CDR3 size: 16 residues. Together with reference TRBV9 and TRBJ1-6, the CDR3 gives the full variable domain: DSGVTQTPKHLITATGQRVTLRCSPRSGDLSVYWYQQSLDQGLQFLIQYYNGEERAKGNILERFSAQQFPDLHSELNLSSLELGDSALYFCASSPSGGAENSPLHFGNGTRLTVT.

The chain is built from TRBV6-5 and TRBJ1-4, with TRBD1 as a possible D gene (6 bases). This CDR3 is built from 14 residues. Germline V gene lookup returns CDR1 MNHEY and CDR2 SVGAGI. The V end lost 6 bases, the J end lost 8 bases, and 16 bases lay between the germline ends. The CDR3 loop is CASSLGGAREKLFF. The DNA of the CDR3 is TGTGCCAGCAGCTTGGGGGGGGCGCGGGAAAAACTGTTTTTT.

The CDR3 reads CASSPPGSGRGEQYF. Written as DNA, the CDR3 is TGTGCCAGCAGCCCCCCCGGTAGCGGGAGAGGAGAGCAGTACTTC. The J gene is TRBJ2-7, the V gene TRBV9, with 9 bases fitting TRBD2. This CDR3 has 15 amino acids. From germline, CDR1 is SGDLS and CDR2 YYNGEE. V was pared by 4 bases and J by 7 bases, with 12 bases of the junction left unmatched.

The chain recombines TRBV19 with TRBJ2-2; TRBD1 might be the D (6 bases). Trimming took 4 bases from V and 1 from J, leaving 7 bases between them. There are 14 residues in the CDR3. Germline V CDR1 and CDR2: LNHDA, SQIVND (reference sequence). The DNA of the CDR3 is TGTGCCAGTAGTAAGACAGGGAACACCGGGGAGCTGTTTTTT. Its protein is CASSKTGNTGELFF.

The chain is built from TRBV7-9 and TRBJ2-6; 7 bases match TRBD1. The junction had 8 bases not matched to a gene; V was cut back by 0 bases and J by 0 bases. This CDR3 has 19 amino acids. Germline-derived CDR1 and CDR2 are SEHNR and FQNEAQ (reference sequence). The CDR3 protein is CASSLAPRQGSSGANVLTF. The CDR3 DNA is TGTGCCAGCAGCTTAGCGCCGAGACAGGGATCCTCTGGGGCCAACGTCCTGACTTTC.

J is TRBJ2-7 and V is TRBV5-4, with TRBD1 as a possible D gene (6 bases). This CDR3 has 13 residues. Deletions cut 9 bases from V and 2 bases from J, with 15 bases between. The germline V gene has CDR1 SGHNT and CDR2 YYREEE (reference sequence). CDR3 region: CAIKPQGTYEQYF. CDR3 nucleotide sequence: TGTGCCATTAAACCACAGGGCACCTACGAGCAGTACTTC.

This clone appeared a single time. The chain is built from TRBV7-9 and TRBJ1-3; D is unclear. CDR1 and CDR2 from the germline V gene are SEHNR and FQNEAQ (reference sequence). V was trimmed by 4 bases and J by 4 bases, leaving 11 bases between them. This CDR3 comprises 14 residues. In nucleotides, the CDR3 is TGTGCCAGCAGCTCCAAACGGAGGGGAAACACCATATATTTT. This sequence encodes CASSSKRRGNTIYF.

The CDR3 DNA reads as TGTGCCAGCAGAAGACAGGGTCCCGGGGAGCTGTTTTTT. As protein: CASRRQGPGELFF. The chain links TRBV6-5 to TRBJ2-2; 7 bases fit TRBD1. The V gene end was trimmed by 6 bases and the J gene end by 6 bases; junction bases not matched to a gene: 4. The CDR3 is made up of 13 amino acids. Germline lookup yields CDR1 MNHEY and CDR2 SVGAGI.

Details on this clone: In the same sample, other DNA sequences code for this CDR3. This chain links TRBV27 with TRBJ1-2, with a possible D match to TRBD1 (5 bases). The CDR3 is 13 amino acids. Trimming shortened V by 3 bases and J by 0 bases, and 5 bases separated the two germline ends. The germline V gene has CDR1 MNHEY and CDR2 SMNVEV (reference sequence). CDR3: CASSLTANYGYTF. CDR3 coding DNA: TGTGCCAGCAGTTTGACAGCTAACTATGGCTACACCTTC.